This record covers a single TCR beta chain. The antigen is unknown. Unique molecular identifiers were affixed to single, distinct cDNA molecules. MiXCR was run by TCRdb on the 5' RACE reads, yielding one entry per CDR3 protein. The data hold roughly 93,000 distinct CDR3 sequences, with 11% observed a single time. Germline V gives CDR1 DFQATT, CDR2 SNEGSKA (reference sequence). This CDR3 is 15 amino acids long. V was trimmed by 6 bases and J by 0 bases, leaving 15 bases between them. This entry comes from a study of early T cells in non-severe SARS-CoV-2 infection. Study information: The sequenced material was bulk RNA from unsorted whole blood, and its chains were unpaired. Findings and limits, study-wide: Private and CD4 specificities were missed by VDJdb matching, which favored anti-spike CD8 responses.

The material sequenced was whole blood. The chain recombines TRBV20-1 with TRBJ2-1; D possibly matches TRBD1 or TRBD2 (5 bases each). This sequence was found in an adult who was a healthcare worker with PCR-confirmed SARS-CoV-2 infection or an uninfected control (not recorded which). CDR3 residues: CSAYGTAASYNEQFF. CDR3 coding DNA: TGCAGTGCCTACGGGACCGCCGCCTCCTACAATGAGCAGTTCTTC.